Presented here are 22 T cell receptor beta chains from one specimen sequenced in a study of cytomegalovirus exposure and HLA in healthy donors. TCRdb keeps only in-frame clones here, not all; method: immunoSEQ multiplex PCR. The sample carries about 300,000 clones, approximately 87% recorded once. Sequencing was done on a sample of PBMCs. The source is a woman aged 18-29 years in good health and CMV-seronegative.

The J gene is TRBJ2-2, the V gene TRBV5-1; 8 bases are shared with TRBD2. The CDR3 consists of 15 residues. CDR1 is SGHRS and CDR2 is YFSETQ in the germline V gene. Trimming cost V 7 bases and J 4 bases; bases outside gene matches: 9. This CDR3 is CASRLLAERTGELFF. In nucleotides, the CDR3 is TGCGCCAGCCGACTACTAGCGGAGCGCACCGGGGAGCTGTTTTTT.

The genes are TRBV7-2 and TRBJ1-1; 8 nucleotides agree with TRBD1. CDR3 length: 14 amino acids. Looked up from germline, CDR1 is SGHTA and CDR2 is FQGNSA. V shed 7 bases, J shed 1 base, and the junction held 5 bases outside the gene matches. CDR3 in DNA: TGTGCCAGCACCCCCGGACAGGGGAACACTGAAGCTTTCTTT. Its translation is CASTPGQGNTEAFF.

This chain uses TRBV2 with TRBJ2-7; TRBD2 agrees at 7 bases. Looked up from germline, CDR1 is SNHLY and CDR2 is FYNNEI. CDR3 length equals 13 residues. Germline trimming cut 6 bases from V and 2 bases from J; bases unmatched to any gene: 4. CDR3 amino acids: CASSGRGAYEQYF. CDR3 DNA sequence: TGTGCCAGCAGCGGTCGGGGGGCCTACGAGCAGTACTTC.

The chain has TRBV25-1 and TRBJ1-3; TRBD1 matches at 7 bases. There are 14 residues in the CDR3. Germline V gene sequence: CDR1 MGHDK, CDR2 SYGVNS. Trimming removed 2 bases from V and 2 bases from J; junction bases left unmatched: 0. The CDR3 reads CASSEGQAGNTIYF. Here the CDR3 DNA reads TGTGCCAGCAGTGAAGGACAGGCTGGAAACACCATATATTTT. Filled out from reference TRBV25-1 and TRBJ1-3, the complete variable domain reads EADIYQTPRYLVIGTGKKITLECSQTMGHDKMYWYQQDPGMELHLIHYSYGVNSTEKGDLSSESTVSRIRTEHFPLTLESARPSHTSQYLCASSEGQAGNTIYFGEGSWLTVV.

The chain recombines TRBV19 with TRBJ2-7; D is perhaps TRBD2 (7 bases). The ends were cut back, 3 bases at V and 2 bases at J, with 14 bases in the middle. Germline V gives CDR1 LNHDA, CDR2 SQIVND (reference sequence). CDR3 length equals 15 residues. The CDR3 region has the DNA TGTGCCAGTAGTATGTCCGCGGGGGCGACCTACGAGCAGTACTTC. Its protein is CASSMSAGATYEQYF. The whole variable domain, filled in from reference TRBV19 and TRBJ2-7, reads DGGITQSPKYLFRKEGQNVTLSCEQNLNHDAMYWYRQDPGQGLRLIYYSQIVNDFQKGDIAEGYSVSREKKESFPLTVTSAQKNPTAFYLCASSMSAGATYEQYFGPGTRLTVT.

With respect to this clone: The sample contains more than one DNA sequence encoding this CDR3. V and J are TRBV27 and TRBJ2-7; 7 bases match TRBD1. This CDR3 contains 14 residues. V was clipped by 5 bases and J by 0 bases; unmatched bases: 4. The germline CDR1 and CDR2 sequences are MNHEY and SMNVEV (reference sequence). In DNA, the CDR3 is TGTGCCAGCAGTAGACAGGGATCCTCCTACGAGCAGTACTTC. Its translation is CASSRQGSSYEQYF.

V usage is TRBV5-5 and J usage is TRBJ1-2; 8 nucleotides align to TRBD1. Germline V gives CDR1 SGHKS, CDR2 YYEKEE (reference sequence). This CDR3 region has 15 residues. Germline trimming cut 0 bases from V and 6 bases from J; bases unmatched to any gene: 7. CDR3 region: CASSLGPQGANGYTF. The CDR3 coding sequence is TGTGCCAGCAGCTTGGGCCCCCAGGGGGCGAATGGCTACACCTTC.

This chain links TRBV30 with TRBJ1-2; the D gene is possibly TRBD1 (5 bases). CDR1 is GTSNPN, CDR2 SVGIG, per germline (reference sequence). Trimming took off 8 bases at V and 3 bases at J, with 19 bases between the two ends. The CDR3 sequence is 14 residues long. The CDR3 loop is CAVVGAGIHYGYTF. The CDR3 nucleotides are TGTGCCGTCGTTGGGGCAGGGATACACTATGGCTACACCTTC.

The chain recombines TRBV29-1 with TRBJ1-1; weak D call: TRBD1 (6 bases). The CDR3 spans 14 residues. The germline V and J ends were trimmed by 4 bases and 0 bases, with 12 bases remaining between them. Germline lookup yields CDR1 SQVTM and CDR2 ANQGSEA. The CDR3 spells CSVVRTAMNTEAFF. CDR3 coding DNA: TGCAGCGTTGTGCGGACAGCGATGAACACTGAAGCTTTCTTT.

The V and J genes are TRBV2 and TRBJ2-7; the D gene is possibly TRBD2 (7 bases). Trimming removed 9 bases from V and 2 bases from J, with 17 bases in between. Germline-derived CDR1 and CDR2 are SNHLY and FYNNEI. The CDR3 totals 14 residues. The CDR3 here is CARGAGAPPYEQYF. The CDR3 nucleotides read TGTGCCAGGGGGGCGGGGGCACCGCCCTACGAGCAGTACTTC.

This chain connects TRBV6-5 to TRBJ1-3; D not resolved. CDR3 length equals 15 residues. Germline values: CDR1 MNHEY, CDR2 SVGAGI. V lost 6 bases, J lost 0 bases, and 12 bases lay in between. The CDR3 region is CASSPRKSSGNTIYF. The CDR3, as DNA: TGTGCCAGCAGCCCCAGGAAAAGCTCTGGAAACACCATATATTTT.

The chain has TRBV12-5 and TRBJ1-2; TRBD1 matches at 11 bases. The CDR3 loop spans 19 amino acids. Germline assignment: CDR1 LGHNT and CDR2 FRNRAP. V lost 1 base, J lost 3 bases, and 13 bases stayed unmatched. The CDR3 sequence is CASGLAHLGQGALDYGYTF. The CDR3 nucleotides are TGTGCTAGTGGTTTGGCCCACCTCGGACAGGGGGCATTAGACTATGGCTACACCTTC.

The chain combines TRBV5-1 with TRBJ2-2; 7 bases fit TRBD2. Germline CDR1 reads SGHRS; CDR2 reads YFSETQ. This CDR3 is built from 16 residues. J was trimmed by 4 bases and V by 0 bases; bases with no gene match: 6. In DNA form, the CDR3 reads TGCGCCAGCAGCTTGGCCGCGGGGGACGGCACCGGGGAGCTGTTTTTT. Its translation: CASSLAAGDGTGELFF.

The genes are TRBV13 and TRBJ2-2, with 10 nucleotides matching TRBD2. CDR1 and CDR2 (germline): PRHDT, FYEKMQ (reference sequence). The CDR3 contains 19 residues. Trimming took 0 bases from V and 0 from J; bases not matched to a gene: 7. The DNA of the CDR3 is TGTGCCAGCAGCTTAGGCTACGGGACTAGCGAATCGAACACCGGGGAGCTGTTTTTT. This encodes CASSLGYGTSESNTGELFF. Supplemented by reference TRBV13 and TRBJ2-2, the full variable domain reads AAGVIQSPRHLIKEKRETATLKCYPIPRHDTVYWYQQGPGQDPQFLISFYEKMQSDKGSIPDRFSAQQFSDYHSELNMSSLELGDSALYFCASSLGYGTSESNTGELFFGEGSRLTVL.

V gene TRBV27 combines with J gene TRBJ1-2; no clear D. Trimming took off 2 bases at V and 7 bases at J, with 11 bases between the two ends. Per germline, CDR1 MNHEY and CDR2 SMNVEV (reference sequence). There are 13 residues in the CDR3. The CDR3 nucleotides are TGTGCCAGCAGTTTACTTGGAACGGGTGGCTACACCTTC. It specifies CASSLLGTGGYTF.

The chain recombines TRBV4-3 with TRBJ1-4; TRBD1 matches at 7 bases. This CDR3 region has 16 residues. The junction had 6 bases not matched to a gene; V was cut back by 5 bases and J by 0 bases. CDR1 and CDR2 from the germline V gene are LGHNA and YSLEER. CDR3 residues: CASSISGTATNEKLFF. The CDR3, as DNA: TGCGCCAGCAGCATCTCCGGGACAGCAACTAATGAAAAACTGTTTTTT.

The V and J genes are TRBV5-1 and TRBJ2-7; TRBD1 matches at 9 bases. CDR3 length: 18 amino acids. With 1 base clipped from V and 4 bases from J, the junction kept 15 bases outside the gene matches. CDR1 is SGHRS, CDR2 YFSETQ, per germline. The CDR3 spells CASSLWGSGTGFKYEQYF. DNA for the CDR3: TGCGCCAGCAGCTTGTGGGGCTCCGGGACAGGGTTCAAGTACGAGCAGTACTTC.

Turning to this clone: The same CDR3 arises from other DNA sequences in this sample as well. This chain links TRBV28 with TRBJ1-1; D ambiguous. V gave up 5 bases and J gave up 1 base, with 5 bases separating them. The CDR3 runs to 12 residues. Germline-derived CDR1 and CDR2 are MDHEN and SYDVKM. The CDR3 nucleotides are TGTGCCAGCAGTCCAGGGAACACTGAAGCTTTCTTT. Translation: CASSPGNTEAFF.

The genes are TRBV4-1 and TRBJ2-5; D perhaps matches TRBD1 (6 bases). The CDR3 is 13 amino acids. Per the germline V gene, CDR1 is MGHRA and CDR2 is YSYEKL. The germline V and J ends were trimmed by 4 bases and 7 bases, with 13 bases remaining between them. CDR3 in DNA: TGCGCCAGCAGCCCGGCGCAGGGGTGGACCCAGTACTTC. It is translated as CASSPAQGWTQYF.

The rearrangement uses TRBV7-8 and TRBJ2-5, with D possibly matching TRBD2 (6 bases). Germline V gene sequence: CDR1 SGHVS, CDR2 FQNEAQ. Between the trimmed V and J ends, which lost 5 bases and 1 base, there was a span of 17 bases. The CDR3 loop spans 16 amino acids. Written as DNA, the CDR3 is TGTGCCAGCAGCCCCCGGCGGGATGCGGCCCAAGAGACCCAGTACTTC. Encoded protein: CASSPRRDAAQETQYF.

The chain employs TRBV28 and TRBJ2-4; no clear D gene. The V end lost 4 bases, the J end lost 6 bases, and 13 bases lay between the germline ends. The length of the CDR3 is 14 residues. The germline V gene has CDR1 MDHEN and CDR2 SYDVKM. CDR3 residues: CASSSSIEANIQYF. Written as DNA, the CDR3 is TGTGCCAGCAGTTCCTCTATTGAGGCAAACATTCAGTACTTC.

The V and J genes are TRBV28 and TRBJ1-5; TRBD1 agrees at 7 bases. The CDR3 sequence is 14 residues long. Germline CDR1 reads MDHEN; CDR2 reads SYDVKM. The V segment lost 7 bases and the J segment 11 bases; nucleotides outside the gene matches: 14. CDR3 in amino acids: CASNQPGQKFSQHF. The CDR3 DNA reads TGTGCCAGCAACCAACCGGGACAGAAGTTTTCCCAGCATTTT.